This T cell receptor beta chain emerged from a study of cytomegalovirus exposure and HLA in healthy donors. Sequencing was performed with immunoSEQ multiplex PCR; in TCRdb, only in-frame clones are kept and a portion is missing. The sample consists of about 220,000 clones, about 90% of them appearing once. CDR3 size: 15 residues. The V gene lost 5 bases and the J gene lost 2 bases, with 16 bases spanning the gap. Germline values: CDR1 MDHEN, CDR2 SYDVKM. This clone is a singleton in its sample. The V call is TRBV28, the J call TRBJ2-7; D is unresolved. The sequenced material came from PBMCs. The TCR comes from a woman younger than 35 in good health and CMV-seronegative. CDR3 DNA sequence: TGTGCCAGCAGTCTCTCGAGGCGTCGAGCCTACGAGCAGTACTTC. Residues: CASSLSRRRAYEQYF.